This TCR beta chain emerged from a study of somatic mutations in cytotoxic T cells in rheumatoid arthritis. Study-level findings and limits: Rising age went with increasing CD8+ clonality in rheumatoid arthritis patients; healthy controls showed no such increase.

Libraries were prepared by immunoSEQ multiplex PCR; TCRdb keeps only in-frame clonotypes and omits some of them. The sample has approximately 18,000 clones; 82% are singletons. The CD4+ and CD8+ fractions came from positive magnetic bead selection and were purity-checked by flow cytometry. Of note for this clone: Antigen specificity is unknown.

Sequences were obtained from CD8+ T cells sorted from blood. The clonotype comes from an adult with rheumatoid arthritis.

The CDR3 DNA reads as TGTGCCAGCAGCCCCAGCGGGGGGGCCAACGAGCAGTACTTC. This sequence encodes CASSPSGGANEQYF. V gene TRBV5-4 combines with J gene TRBJ2-7; 10 positions match TRBD2. Germline V gene lookup returns CDR1 SGHNT and CDR2 YYREEE (reference sequence). CDR3 length equals 14 residues. Losses at the gene ends were 4 bases for V and 5 bases for J; bases not matched to a gene: 6.